This TCR beta chain stems from a study of breast tumors, draining lymph nodes, adjacent tissues. The study's findings and limits: Tumor and nontumor repertoires were significantly more similar in luminal-like than in basal-like breast cancer. Tumor TCR diversity was below lymph nodes but above nontumor tissue. The data were judged consistent with most tumor T cells coming from lymph node and expanding in tumor.

TCRdb analysed the multiplex PCR reads with MiXCR anew, one entry per CDR3 protein. Of some 100,000 distinct CDR3 sequences in the sample, 21% are singletons; the top ten hold less than 1.5%. The lymph nodes were axillary draining lymph nodes from breast cancer patients. The CDR3 consists of 16 residues. Germline values: CDR1 SGHKS, CDR2 YYEKEE (reference sequence). Trimming pared 4 bases from V and 3 bases from J, leaving 20 bases between. In its sample, this clonotype was seen many times. Its target is unknown. The sample was axillary lymph node tissue. The gene calls are TRBV5-5 and TRBJ2-7; tentatively, D is TRBD1 or TRBD2 (5 bases each). The TCR was taken from a female donor with breast cancer. Some clones in this sample may be carry-over from other donors' samples. The CDR3 loop reads CASSPSYGTVIYEQYF. The CDR3 DNA reads as TGTGCCAGCAGCCCGTCTTACGGGACGGTGATCTACGAGCAGTACTTC.